The 20 T cell receptor beta chains below all came from one sample that was sequenced in a study of blood T cell repertoires in COVID-19. Clones were sequenced by immunoSEQ multiplex PCR, and TCRdb holds only the in-frame ones, with some missing. This table holds about 160,000 clones, 86% found once. Sample: peripheral blood. Receptors were obtained from a man in his fifties or sixties with active or convalescent COVID-19.

The rearrangement uses TRBV20-1 and TRBJ2-1; a weak D match, TRBD2 (5 bases). V shed 3 bases and J shed 4 bases, with 13 bases lying between them. CDR3 length: 14 residues. CDR1 and CDR2 (germline): DFQATT, SNEGSKA (reference sequence). In DNA form, the CDR3 reads TGCAGTGCTAGTTTGAGGGAGACATACAATGAGCAGTTCTTC. Its protein product is CSASLRETYNEQFF.

The rearrangement uses TRBV27 and TRBJ1-5; tentative D call: TRBD1 (6 bases). Trimming removed 3 bases at V and 4 bases at J, with 10 bases between. Germline CDR1 and CDR2: MNHEY and SMNVEV (reference sequence). This CDR3 has 14 residues. The CDR3 sequence: CASSFGGSNQPQHF. The CDR3 nucleotides are TGTGCCAGCAGTTTTGGGGGCTCAAATCAGCCCCAGCATTTT.

The chain carries TRBV27 and TRBJ2-6; D gene ambiguous. The germline V gene encodes CDR1 MNHEY and CDR2 SMNVEV (reference sequence). Trimming removed 6 bases at V and 2 bases at J, with 5 bases between. The CDR3 contains 13 residues. CDR3 loop: CASSIPGANVLTF. In DNA, the CDR3 is TGTGCCAGCAGCATCCCTGGGGCCAACGTCCTGACTTTC.

This clone came up a few times. The chain employs TRBV30 and TRBJ1-5, with D unresolved. This CDR3 spans 13 amino acids. The V gene's germline CDR1 is GTSNPN and CDR2 SVGIG (reference sequence). The V end was cut by 2 bases, the J end by 2 bases, with 7 bases between. Here the CDR3 DNA reads TGTGCCTGGAGTTCACGGGGCAATCAGCCCCAGCATTTT. Translated, it gives CAWSSRGNQPQHF.

In its sample, this clone was seen many times. J is TRBJ2-5 and V is TRBV21-1; the table calls TRBD2, which could not be checked here. TRBV21-1 is recorded as a pseudogene. CDR3 length: 16 residues. The CDR3 is CASSKRLAGGQETQYF. As DNA, the CDR3 is TGTGCCAGCAGCAAAAGACTAGCGGGAGGCCAAGAGACCCAGTACTTC.

This chain links TRBV19 with TRBJ2-6, with a tentative D call TRBD1 (6 bases). Germline V gene data show CDR1 as LNHDA and CDR2 as SQIVND (reference sequence). CDR3 length: 18 residues. V dropped 3 bases and J dropped 3 bases, with 18 bases sitting between them. CDR3: CASSIQATGLLGANVLTF. The DNA of the CDR3 is TGTGCCAGTAGTATCCAGGCGACAGGACTCCTTGGGGCCAACGTCCTGACTTTC.

This clone was seen more than once but under ten times. The chain couples TRBV5-5 to TRBJ2-5; D may be TRBD1 (5 bases). This CDR3 comprises 15 residues. Germline V lookup: CDR1 SGHKS, CDR2 YYEKEE (reference sequence). V was shortened by 1 base and J by 1 base, with 11 bases between the two germline ends. Here the CDR3 reads CASSLRGTIQETQYF. CDR3 nucleotides: TGTGCCAGCAGCTTGAGGGGCACGATCCAAGAGACCCAGTACTTC.

This chain uses TRBV29-1 with TRBJ2-2; D possibly corresponds to TRBD1 (5 bases). The germline CDR1 and CDR2 sequences are SQVTM and ANQGSEA. The CDR3 consists of 14 residues. Trimming shortened V by 4 bases and J by 0 bases, and 9 bases separated the two germline ends. The CDR3 bases are TGCAGCGTTGTACCAGGGCCGAACACCGGGGAGCTGTTTTTT. Translation: CSVVPGPNTGELFF.

This clone came up once. CDR3 residues: CASSLALGDIEAFF. The CDR3 region has the DNA TGTGCCAGCAGCTTAGCCTTGGGAGATATTGAAGCTTTCTTT. The genes are TRBV7-9 and TRBJ1-1, with no clear D. This CDR3 region has 14 residues. V lost 0 bases to trimming and J lost 7 bases, with 12 bases between them. Germline loops: CDR1 SEHNR, CDR2 FQNEAQ (reference sequence).

In its sample, this clone was seen a few times. This chain joins TRBV14 and TRBJ1-1; the D is unclear. The CDR3 is 14 residues long. Germline CDR1 SGHDN, CDR2 FVKESK. Trimming removed 3 bases at V and 3 bases at J, with 11 bases between. CDR3 sequence reads: CASSQYQRYTEAFF. CDR3 bases: TGTGCCAGCAGCCAGTACCAGCGGTACACTGAAGCTTTCTTT.

In its sample, this clone was seen a few times. The chain couples TRBV15 to TRBJ2-1; D is perhaps TRBD1 (6 bases). The germline gives CDR1 LNHNV, CDR2 YYDKDF (reference sequence). The CDR3 runs to 15 residues. Deletions cut 0 bases from V and 6 bases from J, with 12 bases between. The DNA for the CDR3 is TGTGCCACCAGCAGAGAGTCAGGGGTTCGCAATGAGCAGTTCTTC. Translation gives CATSRESGVRNEQFF.

The chain couples TRBV9 to TRBJ1-4, with D unclear. This CDR3 contains 17 residues. The V end lost 0 bases, the J end lost 0 bases, and 12 bases lay between the germline ends. Germline V lookup: CDR1 SGDLS, CDR2 YYNGEE. The chain's CDR3 is CASSVEAGLATNEKLFF. The DNA of the CDR3 is TGTGCCAGCAGCGTAGAAGCGGGTCTAGCAACTAATGAAAAACTGTTTTTT.

The CDR3 protein is CASMRQGAWDTQYF. CDR3 in DNA: TGTGCCAGCATGCGGCAAGGGGCTTGGGATACGCAGTATTTT. The chain recombines TRBV6-5 with TRBJ2-3; tentatively, D is TRBD1 (5 bases). The CDR3 has 14 residues. Trimming pared 7 bases from V and 6 bases from J, leaving 17 bases between. Germline loops: CDR1 MNHEY, CDR2 SVGAGI.

The chain combines TRBV7-6 with TRBJ2-5; TRBD2 is a possible D gene (5 bases). This CDR3 region has 15 residues. Looked up from germline, CDR1 is SGHVS and CDR2 is FNYEAQ. The ends were cut back, 0 bases at V and 2 bases at J, with 10 bases in the middle. CDR3 sequence: CASSLARTEQETQYF. CDR3 nucleotides: TGTGCCAGCAGCTTAGCGAGGACTGAACAAGAGACCCAGTACTTC.

This chain links TRBV2 with TRBJ2-3; 7 nucleotides agree with TRBD2. V lost 4 bases to trimming and J lost 1 base; unmatched junction nucleotides: 5. The CDR3 loop spans 15 amino acids. CDR1 is SNHLY and CDR2 is FYNNEI in the germline V gene. The CDR3 bases are TGTGCCAGCAGTGGACCTGGGGGGGGCACAGATACGCAGTATTTT. The encoded protein is CASSGPGGGTDTQYF.

DNA of the CDR3: TGTGCCAGCAGCATAGGGACAGACCGTGAGGAGCAGTACTTC. Its protein product is CASSIGTDREEQYF. The chain carries TRBV7-9 and TRBJ2-7, with TRBD1 identical over 7 bases. CDR1 is SEHNR, CDR2 FQNEAQ, per germline (reference sequence). The CDR3 runs 14 residues. After removal of 5 bases from V and 7 bases from J, the junction contained 11 bases not matched to a gene.

The rearrangement uses TRBV2 and TRBJ1-2; 9 positions match TRBD1. J was trimmed by 4 bases and V by 11 bases; bases with no gene match: 17. From germline, CDR1 is SNHLY and CDR2 FYNNEI. CDR3 length: 16 amino acids. As DNA, the CDR3 is TGTGCCTGCCTCCGGGACAGGGAAATCAACCTCTATGGCTACACCTTC. It translates to CACLRDREINLYGYTF.

The chain uses TRBV18 and TRBJ1-1; D remains unclear. V lost 1 base and J lost 0, with 6 bases in between. This CDR3 comprises 14 residues. Germline CDR1 reads KGHSH; CDR2 reads LQKENI. CDR3 in DNA: TGTGCCAGCTCACCACGGGCATTGAACACTGAAGCTTTCTTT. This gives the protein CASSPRALNTEAFF.

V usage is TRBV7-2 and J usage is TRBJ1-1; 9 positions agree with TRBD1. The CDR3 has 15 residues. From germline, CDR1 is SGHTA and CDR2 FQGNSA. J gave up 4 bases and V 2 bases, and 5 bases lay outside the gene matches. The CDR3 DNA reads as TGTGCCAGCAGCTTAACAGACAGGGGGACCACTGAAGCTTTCTTT. It is translated as CASSLTDRGTTEAFF.

The chain has TRBV3-1 (or the pseudogene TRBV3-2) and TRBJ1-1; D possibly corresponds to TRBD1 (6 bases). The CDR3 is 12 residues long. V lost 5 bases and J 7 bases, leaving 11 bases between the germline ends. CDR1 and CDR2 from the germline V gene are LGHDT and YNNKEL (reference sequence). CDR3 sequence (DNA): TGTGCCAGCAGCTTAGGCAGGGGTGAAGCTTTCTTT. Amino acid sequence: CASSLGRGEAFF.